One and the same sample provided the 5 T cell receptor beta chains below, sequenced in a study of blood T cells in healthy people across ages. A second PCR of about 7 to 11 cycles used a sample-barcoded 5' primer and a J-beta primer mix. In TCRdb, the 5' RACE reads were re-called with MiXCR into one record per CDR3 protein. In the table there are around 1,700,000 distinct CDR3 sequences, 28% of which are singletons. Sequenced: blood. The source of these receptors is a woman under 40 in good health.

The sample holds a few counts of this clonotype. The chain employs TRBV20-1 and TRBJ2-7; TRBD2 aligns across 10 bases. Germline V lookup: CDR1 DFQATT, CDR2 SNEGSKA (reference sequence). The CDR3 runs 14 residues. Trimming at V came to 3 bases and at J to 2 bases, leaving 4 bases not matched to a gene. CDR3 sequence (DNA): TGCAGTGCTAGTCTAGCGGGGGATACCTACGAGCAGTACTTC. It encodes CSASLAGDTYEQYF.

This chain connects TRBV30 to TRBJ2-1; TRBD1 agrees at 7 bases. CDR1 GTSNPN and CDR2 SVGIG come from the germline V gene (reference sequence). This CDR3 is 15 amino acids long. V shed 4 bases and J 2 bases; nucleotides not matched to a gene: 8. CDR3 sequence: CAWTRTGVPYNEQFF. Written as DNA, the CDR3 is TGTGCCTGGACCCGGACAGGCGTCCCCTACAATGAGCAGTTCTTC.

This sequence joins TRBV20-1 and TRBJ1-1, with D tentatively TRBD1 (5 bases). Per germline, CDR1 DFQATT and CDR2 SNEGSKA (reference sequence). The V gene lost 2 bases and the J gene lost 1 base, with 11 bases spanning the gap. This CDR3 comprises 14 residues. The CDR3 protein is CSARYPRANTEAFF. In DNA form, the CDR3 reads TGCAGTGCTAGATATCCCAGGGCGAACACTGAAGCTTTCTTT.

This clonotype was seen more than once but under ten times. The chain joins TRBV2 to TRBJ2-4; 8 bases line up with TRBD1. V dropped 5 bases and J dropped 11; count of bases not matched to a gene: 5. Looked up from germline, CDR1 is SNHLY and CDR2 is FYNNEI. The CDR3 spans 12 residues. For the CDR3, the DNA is TGTGCCAGCAGTATGACAGGGGATCTTCAGTACTTC. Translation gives CASSMTGDLQYF.

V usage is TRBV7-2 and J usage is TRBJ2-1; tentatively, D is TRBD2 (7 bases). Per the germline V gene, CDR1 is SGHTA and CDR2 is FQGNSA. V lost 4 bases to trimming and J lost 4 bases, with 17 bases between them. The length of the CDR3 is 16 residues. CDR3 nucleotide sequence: TGTGCCAGCAGCTGGGAGGGGGACTCCCCGTACAATGAGCAGTTCTTC. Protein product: CASSWEGDSPYNEQFF. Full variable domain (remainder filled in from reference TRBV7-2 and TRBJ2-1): GAGVSQSPSNKVTEKGKDVELRCDPISGHTALYWYRQSLGQGLEFLIYFQGNSAPDKSGLPSDRFSAERTGGSVSTLTIQRTQQEDSAVYLCASSWEGDSPYNEQFFGPGTRLTVL.